The rows below give T cell receptor beta chains drawn from one sample of a study of T cells expressing NK-cell markers. TCRdb reprocessed the 5' RACE reads and stores each CDR3 protein as one record, lacking DNA. Recorded for this sample: some 150,000 distinct CDR3 sequences. Sequencing used blood T cells: a sorted CD56 or NKG2C T cell subset, CD4+ or CD8+ T cells, or bulk PBMC T cells (not recorded which). The receptors come from a man between 18 and 29 years old in good health. CDR3s include the opening cysteine and the closing phenylalanine or tryptophan.

V	J	CDR3
TRBV4-3	TRBJ1-4	CASQEGGREEKLFF
TRBV27	TRBJ2-7	CASSLSAQGTIYEQYF
TRBV20-1	TRBJ2-7	CSASKGASGSYEQYF
TRBV7-9	TRBJ2-1	CASSGSWLRDFNEQFF
TRBV20-1	TRBJ2-1	CSAHESYNEQFF
TRBV7-8	TRBJ2-2	CASLRGPNTGELFF
TRBV24-1	TRBJ2-5	CATSDRGQETQYF
TRBV13	TRBJ1-1	CASSLGLYREAFF
TRBV4-1	TRBJ2-7	CASSHTPGPIYEQYF
TRBV5-1	TRBJ2-5	CASSLGTSGRASETQYF
TRBV28	TRBJ1-5	CASFALGQGNQPQHF
TRBV19	TRBJ2-1	CASSIGGMGYNEQFF
TRBV12-3/TRBV12-4	TRBJ2-7	CASSFVTPDEQYF
TRBV20-1	TRBJ2-3	CTARGAGGNAPDTQYF
TRBV15	TRBJ1-5	CATSRTAGVYQPQHF
TRBV20-1	TRBJ2-7	CSARDPTGYEQYF
TRBV11-2	TRBJ2-5	CASSLGIGVETQYF
TRBV4-1	TRBJ2-2	CASRVSGVGELFF
TRBV4-3	TRBJ2-2	CASSQDSRPVNTGELFF
TRBV7-9	TRBJ1-1	CASSLAGGTWNTEAFF
TRBV25-1	TRBJ1-4	CASSEGVNEKLFF
TRBV20-1	TRBJ2-3	CSACLTGTSVSTDTQYF
TRBV7-8	TRBJ2-1	CASSLALEVHEQFF
TRBV7-9	TRBJ2-3	CASSLALGEKLNTQYF
TRBV9	TRBJ2-3	CASSVDPGVVTDTQYF
TRBV24-1	TRBJ1-2	CATSVGYGYTF
TRBV6-2/TRBV6-3	TRBJ2-7	CASSYLSGYEQYF
TRBV6-5	TRBJ2-1	CASSYFVPSISGNEQFF
TRBV4-1	TRBJ2-1	CASSQKLAGPYNEQFF
TRBV7-9	TRBJ2-1	CASTAPAGGSYNEQFF
TRBV6-5	TRBJ2-7	CASSYSAGRDYEQYF
TRBV29-1	TRBJ2-5	CSVEPTLQETQYF
TRBV3-1	TRBJ1-4	CASSPRGQGATNEKLFF
TRBV2	TRBJ1-4	CAIPNPGQDPEKLFF
TRBV25-1	TRBJ2-3	CASTARANTQYF
TRBV5-1	TRBJ2-5	CASSWVLEPETQYF
TRBV12-3/TRBV12-4	TRBJ2-1	CASSLAESHNEQFF
TRBV7-8	TRBJ2-5	CASSTGLAGPGETQYF
TRBV5-6	TRBJ1-3	CASSPGTGGNTIYF
TRBV5-1	TRBJ2-7	CASSLAKGTSGSDEQYF
TRBV19	TRBJ1-5	CASSIMGVSNQPQHF
TRBV4-1	TRBJ1-4	CASSHRVNEKLFF
TRBV27	TRBJ1-1	CAVSAGINTEAFF
TRBV28	TRBJ2-7	CASRDGYYEQYF
TRBV5-1	TRBJ2-3	CASSSFSGSGTDTQYF
TRBV7-2	TRBJ2-3	CASNRRGFPDTQYF
TRBV10-3	TRBJ2-3	CAISEVSGADTQYF
TRBV27	TRBJ2-7	CASGPASGSFAEQYF
TRBV7-9	TRBJ2-1	CASSLFRGEDSVNEQFF
TRBV5-6	TRBJ2-1	CASSSPLAGVREQFF
TRBV9	TRBJ2-1	CASSANQINEQFF
TRBV11-2	TRBJ1-2	CASSLDRGRADYGYTF